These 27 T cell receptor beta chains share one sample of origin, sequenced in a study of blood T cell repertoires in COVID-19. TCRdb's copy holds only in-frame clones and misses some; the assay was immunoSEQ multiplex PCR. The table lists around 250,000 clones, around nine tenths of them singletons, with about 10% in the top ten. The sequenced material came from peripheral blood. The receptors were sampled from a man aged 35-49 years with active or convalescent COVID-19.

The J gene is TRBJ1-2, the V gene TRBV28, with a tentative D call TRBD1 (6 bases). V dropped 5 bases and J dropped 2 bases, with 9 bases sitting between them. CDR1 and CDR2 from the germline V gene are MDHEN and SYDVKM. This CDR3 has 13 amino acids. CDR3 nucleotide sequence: TGTGCCAGCAGTAAGGGGGAAAACTATGGCTACACCTTC. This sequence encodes CASSKGENYGYTF.

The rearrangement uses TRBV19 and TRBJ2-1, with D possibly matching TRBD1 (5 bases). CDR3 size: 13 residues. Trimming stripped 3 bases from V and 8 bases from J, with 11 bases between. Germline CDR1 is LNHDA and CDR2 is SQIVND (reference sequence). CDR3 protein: CASSIPQGDEQFF. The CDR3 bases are TGTGCCAGTAGTATCCCGCAGGGCGATGAGCAGTTCTTC.

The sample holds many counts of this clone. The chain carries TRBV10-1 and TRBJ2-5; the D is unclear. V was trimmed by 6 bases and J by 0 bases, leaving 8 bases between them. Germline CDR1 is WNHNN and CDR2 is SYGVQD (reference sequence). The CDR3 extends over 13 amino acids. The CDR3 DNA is TGCGCCAGCAGATCAAGCGACCAAGAGACCCAGTACTTC. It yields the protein CASRSSDQETQYF.

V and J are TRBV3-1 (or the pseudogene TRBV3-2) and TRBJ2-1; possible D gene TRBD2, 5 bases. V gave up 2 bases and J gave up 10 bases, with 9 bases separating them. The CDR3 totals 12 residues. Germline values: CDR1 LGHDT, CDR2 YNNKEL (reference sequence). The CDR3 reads CASSQPPGEQFF. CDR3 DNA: TGTGCCAGCAGCCAACCCCCGGGGGAGCAGTTCTTC.

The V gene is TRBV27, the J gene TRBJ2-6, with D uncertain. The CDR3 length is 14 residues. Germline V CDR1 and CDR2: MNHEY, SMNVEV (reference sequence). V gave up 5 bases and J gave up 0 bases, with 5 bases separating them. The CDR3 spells CASSAGSGANVLTF. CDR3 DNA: TGTGCCAGCAGTGCAGGCTCTGGGGCCAACGTCCTGACTTTC.

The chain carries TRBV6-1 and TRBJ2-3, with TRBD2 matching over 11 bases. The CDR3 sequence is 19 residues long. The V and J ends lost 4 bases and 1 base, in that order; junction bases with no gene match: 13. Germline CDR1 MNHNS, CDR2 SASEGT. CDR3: CASSAVYLTSGTRTDTQYF. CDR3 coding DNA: TGTGCCAGCAGTGCGGTGTACCTGACTAGCGGGACCCGCACAGATACGCAGTATTTT.

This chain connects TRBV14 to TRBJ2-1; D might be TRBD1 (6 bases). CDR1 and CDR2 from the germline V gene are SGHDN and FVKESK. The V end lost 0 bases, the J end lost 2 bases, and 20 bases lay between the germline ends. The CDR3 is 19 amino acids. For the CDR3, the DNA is TGTGCCAGCAGCCAAGAGGGGGACAACAGATCGAGGGCCTACAATGAGCAGTTCTTC. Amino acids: CASSQEGDNRSRAYNEQFF.

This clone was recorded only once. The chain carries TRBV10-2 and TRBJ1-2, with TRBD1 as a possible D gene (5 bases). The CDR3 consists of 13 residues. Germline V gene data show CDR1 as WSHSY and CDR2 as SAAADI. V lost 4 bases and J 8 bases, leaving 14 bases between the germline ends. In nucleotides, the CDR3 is TGCGCCAGCAGTGGGGGCAGGGCCGACGGCTACACCTTC. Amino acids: CASSGGRADGYTF.

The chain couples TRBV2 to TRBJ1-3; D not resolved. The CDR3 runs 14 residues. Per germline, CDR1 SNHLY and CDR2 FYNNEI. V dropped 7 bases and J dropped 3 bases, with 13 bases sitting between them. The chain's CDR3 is CASINDKSGNTIYF. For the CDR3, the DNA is TGTGCCAGCATTAACGATAAGAGTGGAAACACCATATATTTT.

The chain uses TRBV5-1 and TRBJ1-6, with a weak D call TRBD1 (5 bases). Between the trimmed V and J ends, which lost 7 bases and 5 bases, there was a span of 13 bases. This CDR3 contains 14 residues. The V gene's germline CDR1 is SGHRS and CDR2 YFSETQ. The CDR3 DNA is TGCGCCAGCTGGTGGGGCGGCAATAATTCACCCCTCCACTTT. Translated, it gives CASWWGGNNSPLHF.

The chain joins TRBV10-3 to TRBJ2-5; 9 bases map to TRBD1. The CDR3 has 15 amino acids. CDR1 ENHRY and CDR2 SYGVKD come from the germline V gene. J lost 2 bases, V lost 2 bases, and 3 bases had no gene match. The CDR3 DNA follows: TGTGCCATCAGTGAGGGGACAGGGTCACAAGAGACCCAGTACTTC. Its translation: CAISEGTGSQETQYF.

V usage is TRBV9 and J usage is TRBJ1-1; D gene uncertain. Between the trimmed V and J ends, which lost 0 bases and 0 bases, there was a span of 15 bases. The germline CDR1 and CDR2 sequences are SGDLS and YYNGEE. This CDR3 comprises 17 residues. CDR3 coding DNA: TGTGCCAGCAGCGTAGTGTTTGGTCCGCGTTTGAACACTGAAGCTTTCTTT. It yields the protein CASSVVFGPRLNTEAFF.

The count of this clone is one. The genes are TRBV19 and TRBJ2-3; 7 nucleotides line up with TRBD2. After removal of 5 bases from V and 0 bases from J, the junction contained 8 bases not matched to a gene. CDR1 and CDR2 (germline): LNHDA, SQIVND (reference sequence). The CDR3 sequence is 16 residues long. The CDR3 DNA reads TGTGCCAGTAGTGATAGGGGTAGCGGGAGCACAGATACGCAGTATTTT. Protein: CASSDRGSGSTDTQYF.

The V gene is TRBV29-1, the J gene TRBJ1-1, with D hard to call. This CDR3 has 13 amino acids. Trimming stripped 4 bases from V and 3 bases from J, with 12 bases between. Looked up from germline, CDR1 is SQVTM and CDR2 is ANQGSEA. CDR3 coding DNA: TGCAGCGTTGGACTTTCCGGCCACACTGAAGCTTTCTTT. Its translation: CSVGLSGHTEAFF. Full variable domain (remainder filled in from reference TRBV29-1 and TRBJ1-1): SAVISQKPSRDICQRGTSLTIQCQVDSQVTMMFWYRQQPGQSLTLIATANQGSEATYESGFVIDKFPISRPNLTFSTLTVSNMSPEDSSIYLCSVGLSGHTEAFFGQGTRLTVV.

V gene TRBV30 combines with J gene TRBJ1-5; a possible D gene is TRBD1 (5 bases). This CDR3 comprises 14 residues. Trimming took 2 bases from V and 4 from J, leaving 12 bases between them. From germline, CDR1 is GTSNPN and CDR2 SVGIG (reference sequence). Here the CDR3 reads CAWSSHDRNQPQHF. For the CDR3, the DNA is TGTGCCTGGAGTAGCCATGACAGAAATCAGCCCCAGCATTTT. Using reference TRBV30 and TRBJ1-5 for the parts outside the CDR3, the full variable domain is SQTIHQWPATLVQPVGSPLSLECTVEGTSNPNLYWYRQAAGRGLQLLFYSVGIGQISSEVPQNLSASRPQDRQFILSSKKLLLSDSGFYLCAWSSHDRNQPQHFGDGTRLSIL.

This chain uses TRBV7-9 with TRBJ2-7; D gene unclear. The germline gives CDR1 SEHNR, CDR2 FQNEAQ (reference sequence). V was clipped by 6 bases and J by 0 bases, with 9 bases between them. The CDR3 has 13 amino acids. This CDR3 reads CASRPASSYEQYF. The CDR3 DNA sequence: TGTGCCAGCAGGCCTGCGAGCTCCTACGAGCAGTACTTC.

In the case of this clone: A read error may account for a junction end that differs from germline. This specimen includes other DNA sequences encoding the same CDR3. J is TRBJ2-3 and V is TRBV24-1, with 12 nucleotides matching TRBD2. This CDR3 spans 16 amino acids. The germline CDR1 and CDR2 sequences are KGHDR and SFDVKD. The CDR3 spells CATSDPTSGGTDTQYF. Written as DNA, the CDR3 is TGTGCCACCAGTGACCCGACTAGCGGGGGCACAGATACACAGTATTTT.

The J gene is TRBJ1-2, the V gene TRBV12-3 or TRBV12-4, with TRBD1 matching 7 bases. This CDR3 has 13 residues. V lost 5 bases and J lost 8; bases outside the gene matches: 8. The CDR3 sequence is CASSPRGAQGYTF. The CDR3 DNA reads TGTGCCAGCAGTCCCAGGGGGGCGCAGGGCTACACCTTC.

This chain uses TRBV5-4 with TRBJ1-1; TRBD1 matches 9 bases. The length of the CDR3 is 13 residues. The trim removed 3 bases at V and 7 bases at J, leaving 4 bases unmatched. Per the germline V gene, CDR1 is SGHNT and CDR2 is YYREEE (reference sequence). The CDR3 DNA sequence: TGTGCCAGCAGCTCACCGGGACAGGGTGAAGCTTTCTTT. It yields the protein CASSSPGQGEAFF.

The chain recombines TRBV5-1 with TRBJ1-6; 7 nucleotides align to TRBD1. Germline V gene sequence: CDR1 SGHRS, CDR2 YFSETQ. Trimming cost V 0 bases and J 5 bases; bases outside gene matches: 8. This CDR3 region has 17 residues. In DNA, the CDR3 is TGCGCCAGCAGCTTGGATGCAGGGACAGCAAATAATTCACCCCTCCACTTT. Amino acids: CASSLDAGTANNSPLHF.

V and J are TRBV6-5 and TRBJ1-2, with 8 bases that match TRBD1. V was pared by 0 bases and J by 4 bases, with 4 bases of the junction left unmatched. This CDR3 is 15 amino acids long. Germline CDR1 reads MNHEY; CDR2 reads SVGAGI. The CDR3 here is CASSYSAGGAYGYTF. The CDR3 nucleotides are TGTGCCAGCAGTTACTCGGCAGGGGGCGCCTATGGCTACACCTTC.

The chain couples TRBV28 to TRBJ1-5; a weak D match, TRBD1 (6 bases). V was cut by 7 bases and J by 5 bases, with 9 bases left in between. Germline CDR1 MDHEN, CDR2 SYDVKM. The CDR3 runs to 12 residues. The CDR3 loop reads CASTTGYQPQHF. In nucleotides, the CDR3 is TGTGCCAGCACTACAGGGTATCAGCCCCAGCATTTT.

The CDR3 sequence is CASSPLGAMEHNEQFF. The CDR3 nucleotides are TGTGCCAGCAGCCCCCTTGGGGCCATGGAGCACAATGAGCAGTTCTTC. The gene calls are TRBV4-2 and TRBJ2-1; possibly TRBD1 for D (5 bases). The V gene's germline CDR1 is LGHNA and CDR2 YNFKEQ. Trimming shortened V by 4 bases and J by 5 bases, and 18 bases separated the two germline ends. This CDR3 has 16 residues.

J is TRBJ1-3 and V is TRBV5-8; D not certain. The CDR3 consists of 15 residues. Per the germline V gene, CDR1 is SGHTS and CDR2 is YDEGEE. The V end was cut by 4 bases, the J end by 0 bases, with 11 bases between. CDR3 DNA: TGTGCCAGCAGCCAACGACGGAGCTCTGGAAACACCATATATTTT. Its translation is CASSQRRSSGNTIYF.

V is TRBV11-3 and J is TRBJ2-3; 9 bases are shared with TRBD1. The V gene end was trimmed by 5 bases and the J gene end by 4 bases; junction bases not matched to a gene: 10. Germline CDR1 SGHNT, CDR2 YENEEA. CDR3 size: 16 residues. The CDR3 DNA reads TGTGCCAGCAGCCAGGAGGGGGACAGGGTCGCAGATACGCAGTATTTT. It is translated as CASSQEGDRVADTQYF. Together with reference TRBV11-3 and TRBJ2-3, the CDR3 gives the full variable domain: EAGVVQSPRYKIIEKKQPVAFWCNPISGHNTLYWYLQNLGQGPELLIRYENEEAVDDSQLPKDRFSAERLKGVDSTLKIQPAELGDSAVYLCASSQEGDRVADTQYFGPGTRLTVL.

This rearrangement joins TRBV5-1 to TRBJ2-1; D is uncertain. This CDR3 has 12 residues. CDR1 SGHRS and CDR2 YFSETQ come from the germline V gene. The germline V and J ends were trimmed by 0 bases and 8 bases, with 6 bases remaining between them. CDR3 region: CASSLEEDEQFF. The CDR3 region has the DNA TGCGCCAGCAGCTTGGAAGAGGATGAGCAGTTCTTC.

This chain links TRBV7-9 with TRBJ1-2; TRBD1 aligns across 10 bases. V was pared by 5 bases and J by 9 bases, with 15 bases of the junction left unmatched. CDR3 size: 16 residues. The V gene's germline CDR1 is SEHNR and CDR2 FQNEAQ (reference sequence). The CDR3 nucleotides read TGTGCCAGCAGCCCCCTCGTCGGGACAGGGGCCGGGAGCTACACCTTC. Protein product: CASSPLVGTGAGSYTF.